This T cell receptor beta chain was identified in a study of brain T cells in children with intractable seizures. Trimming shortened V by 1 base and J by 1 base, and 16 bases separated the two germline ends. Germline values: CDR1 LGHDT, CDR2 YNNKEL (reference sequence). This CDR3 is built from 17 residues. Only cases whose brain tissue showed the highest T cell transcript signatures were sequenced. A remark on this clone: As yet, its antigen is unknown.

Findings of the study overall: Patients' HCMV serostatus was unknown; virus specificity rests on CDR3 similarity alone.

The assay was immunoSEQ multiplex PCR, and TCRdb's table has in-frame clones only and misses some. Found here are fewer than 50,000 clones, 80% to 95% of them singletons; the top ten hold approximately 6.8%. The clonotype originates from a girl aged 2 to 10 with tuberous sclerosis and intractable seizures. J is TRBJ1-1 and V is TRBV3-1 (or the pseudogene TRBV3-2), with a tentative D call TRBD1 (6 bases). The specimen was peripheral blood, collected at surgery. The CDR3 loop is CASSQGVNRGRNTEAFF. The CDR3 bases are TGTGCCAGCAGCCAAGGGGTTAATCGGGGGCGGAACACTGAAGCTTTCTTT.